The clone carrying this T cell receptor (beta chain) was seen many times. Its matching antigen is unknown. Preparation of the TCRbeta library was carried out with unique molecular identifiers. TCRdb passed the PCR reads through MiXCR, listing each CDR3 protein once. This sample carries roughly 30,000 distinct CDR3 sequences, nearly 6.5% of them seen once, and the ten largest clones take roughly 30%. These data originate in a study of T-cell reconstitution after alpha-beta-depleted transplantation in children. Study-wide results and caveats: Two months or so post-transplant, alpha-beta T cells reportedly derived from several hundred expanded graft clones. After one year, T-cell counts and TCRbeta diversity mostly came from new T cells. Surviving recipient T cells and thymic progenitors produced the high day-60 TCRbeta diversity seen in some patients.

The sequencing used peripheral blood, collected 60 days after TCRalphabeta/CD19-depleted stem cell transplant. This TCR derives from a child younger than two who had a stem cell transplant for acute myeloid leukemia, so the T cells may come from the graft donor.

This CDR3 reads CASSLPGGSTDTQYF. The CDR3 region has the DNA TGTGCCAGCAGTTTACCGGGAGGGAGCACAGATACGCAGTATTTT. V usage is TRBV28 and J usage is TRBJ2-3, with 8 nucleotides matching TRBD2. V shed 2 bases and J 0 bases; nucleotides not matched to a gene: 1. In germline, CDR1 is MDHEN, CDR2 SYDVKM. The length of the CDR3 is 15 residues. Full variable domain (rest looked up from reference TRBV28 and TRBJ2-3): DVKVTQSSRYLVKRTGEKVFLECVQDMDHENMFWYRQDPGLGLRLIYFSYDVKMKEKGDIPEGYSVSREKKERFSLILESASTNQTSMYLCASSLPGGSTDTQYFGPGTRLTVL.